The rows below give T cell receptor beta chains drawn from one sample of a study of blood T cell repertoires in COVID-19. Libraries were prepared by immunoSEQ multiplex PCR; TCRdb keeps only in-frame clonotypes and omits some of them. The sample holds 200,000 to 250,000 clones, about 81% seen once. The sample consisted of PBMCs or T cells enriched from blood (not recorded which). The receptors were gathered from a man aged 35 to 55 who had recovered from COVID-19. Both conserved end residues are part of each CDR3. A D gene is named only where the DNA matches it firmly. Some rows mark clone size as missing; the rest say once, few, many or name a class of expanded clone.

TRBD1	TRBJ1-2	-	TRBV27	CASSPPPDRAGYGYTF	TGTGCCAGCAGTCCGCCTCCCGACAGGGCGGGCTATGGCTACACCTTC
-	TRBJ2-5	-	TRBV20-1	CSATSKETQYF	TGCAGTGCTACCAGTAAAGAGACCCAGTACTTC
-	TRBJ1-1	many	TRBV27	CASSWQGGDTEAFF	TGTGCCAGCAGTTGGCAGGGAGGTGACACTGAAGCTTTCTTT
TRBD2	TRBJ2-5	-	TRBV12-5	CASVSAGGVETQYF	TGTGCTAGTGTTTCAGCGGGAGGGGTGGAGACCCAGTACTTC
TRBD2	TRBJ2-1	-	TRBV29-1	CSVEWREMLYNEQFF	TGCAGCGTTGAATGGCGGGAGATGCTCTACAATGAGCAGTTCTTC
TRBD2	TRBJ2-3	-	TRBV11-2	CASSFFQGLAGGPNTQYF	TGTGCCAGCAGCTTCTTCCAAGGACTAGCGGGAGGGCCTAATACGCAGTATTTT
TRBD1	TRBJ1-1	-	TRBV11-2	CASSSRGPNTEAFF	TGTGCCAGCAGCTCCAGGGGGCCGAACACTGAAGCTTTCTTT
-	TRBJ1-2	-	TRBV5-1	CASSSDGIYDYTF	TGCGCCAGCAGCTCGGACGGGATCTATGACTACACCTTC
-	TRBJ1-4	-	TRBV5-1	CASSTGPRGSRDEKLFF	TGCGCCAGCAGCACAGGCCCCAGGGGAAGTAGGGATGAAAAACTGTTTTTT
TRBD2	TRBJ2-7	few	TRBV27	CASSSQASGSYEQYF	TGTGCCAGCAGTTCCCAGGCTAGCGGGAGTTACGAGCAGTACTTC
-	TRBJ1-1	-	TRBV11-2	CASSLDRGGEAFF	TGTGCCAGCAGCTTAGATCGTGGAGGGGAAGCTTTCTTT
TRBD1	TRBJ2-2	-	TRBV3-1/TRBV3-2	CASSPWTGRVTGELFF	TGTGCCAGCAGCCCGTGGACAGGTCGGGTCACCGGGGAGCTGTTTTTT
TRBD2	TRBJ2-1	-	TRBV23-1	CASSWLFGAGGNEQFF	TGCGCCAGCAGTTGGTTGTTTGGGGCGGGAGGCAATGAGCAGTTCTTC
-	TRBJ2-1	once	TRBV2	CASSGLGRRDEQFF	TGTGCCAGCAGTGGTCTAGGCCGGAGGGATGAGCAGTTCTTC
TRBD2	TRBJ2-1	many	TRBV7-9	CASSWVPGLAGEGNEQFF	TGTGCCAGCAGCTGGGTCCCCGGACTAGCGGGGGAGGGCAATGAGCAGTTCTTC
-	TRBJ2-7	medium-sized	TRBV21-1	CASSPQWSESSYEQYF	TGTGCCAGCAGCCCCCAGTGGAGTGAGAGCTCCTACGAGCAGTACTTC
-	TRBJ2-5	once	TRBV7-8	CASWSPPLAGQETQYF	TGTGCCAGCTGGTCCCCCCCCCTGGCAGGACAAGAGACCCAGTACTTC
-	TRBJ1-2	once	TRBV7-2	CASSLGRVDGYTF	TGTGCCAGCAGCTTAGGCAGGGTGGATGGCTACACCTTC
TRBD1	TRBJ2-5	-	TRBV2	CASSEQGQGGETQYF	TGTGCCAGCAGTGAACAGGGACAGGGGGGGGAGACCCAGTACTTC
-	TRBJ2-2	-	TRBV2	CASSSDRTYTGELFF	TGTGCCAGCAGTAGTGACAGGACGTACACCGGGGAGCTGTTTTTT
TRBD1	TRBJ1-5	-	TRBV2	CASRQGVYNQPQHF	TGTGCCAGCAGACAGGGGGTGTACAATCAGCCCCAGCATTTT
TRBD1	TRBJ1-2	-	TRBV9	CASSVEGAYGYTF	TGTGCCAGCAGCGTAGAGGGGGCCTATGGCTACACCTTC
TRBD2	TRBJ2-1	once	TRBV5-4	CASSPRTSGDEQFF	TGTGCCAGCAGCCCTAGGACTAGCGGGGATGAGCAGTTCTTC
-	TRBJ1-2	-	TRBV5-1	CASSSRTSDYGYTF	TGCGCCAGCAGCTCCCGGACAAGCGACTATGGCTACACCTTC
TRBD2	TRBJ2-7	once	TRBV19	CASSIGGRPYEQYF	TGTGCCAGTAGTATAGGCGGGAGGCCCTACGAGCAGTACTTC
TRBD1	TRBJ1-1	-	TRBV18	CASRFGQGDTEAFF	TGTGCCAGCAGATTCGGACAGGGTGACACTGAAGCTTTCTTT
TRBD1	TRBJ1-1	-	TRBV5-1	CASSLVAGGTEAFF	TGCGCCAGCAGCTTGGTTGCAGGGGGCACTGAAGCTTTCTTT
-	TRBJ2-1	-	TRBV7-3	CASSPKPNEQFF	TGTGCCAGCAGCCCAAAGCCGAATGAGCAGTTCTTC
TRBD1	TRBJ1-5	-	TRBV5-1	CASSLGQGGNQPQHF	TGCGCCAGCAGCTTGGGGCAGGGGGGCAATCAGCCCCAGCATTTT